One T cell receptor beta chain is described in this entry. Its antigen is not known. The source of the sample is a study of ipilimumab plus nivolumab after autologous stem cell transplantation. Study results and caveats: TCR repertoire, Treg phenotype and gut microbiota reportedly support more study of this approach.

Measured with immunoSEQ multiplex PCR; TCRdb has only the in-frame clones, and not every one. The profile shows some 25,000 clones, approximately 86% of them singletons. Patients received nivolumab 3 mg/kg at weeks 1, 4, 7, 10, then fortnightly to week 26. The specimen was PBMCs, collected in a trial of ipilimumab plus nivolumab as post-transplant consolidation. The source is a male donor with diffuse large B-cell lymphoma.

Written as DNA, the CDR3 is TGCAGCGTCCCTCTGGCGGGGGGGCCCGGAGATACGCAGTATTTT. It encodes CSVPLAGGPGDTQYF. This chain joins TRBV29-1 and TRBJ2-3, with 9 bases identical to TRBD2. V shed 6 bases, J shed 5 bases, and the junction held 12 bases outside the gene matches. Germline lookup yields CDR1 SQVTM and CDR2 ANQGSEA. The CDR3 is made up of 15 amino acids.